Listed below are T cell receptor beta chains from one sample, sequenced in a study of control samples from healthy donors and cancer patients. Assay: immunoSEQ multiplex PCR; the TCRdb copy retains only in-frame clones and omits some. The table has about 180,000 clones, approximately 94% seen once. Sample: blood. The receptors derive from a man aged 25-45 years in good health. The CDR3 runs from the conserved cysteine through the conserved F or W. Each record gives: J gene, D gene, V gene, clone size, CDR3 DNA, CDR3 protein. A D gene is named only where the DNA matches it firmly. Expanded clones get a size class; other rows say once, few or many, or leave the size out.

>TRBJ2-5|TRBD1|TRBV30|once
TGTGCCTGGAGAAGCCCCTCAGGGGGTACGGAGACCCAGTACTTC
CAWRSPSGGTETQYF
>TRBJ1-2|-|TRBV7-2|-
TGTGCCAGCAGTACATCAGGGCTCGGCTACACCTTC
CASSTSGLGYTF
>TRBJ1-1|-|TRBV9|-
TGTGCCAGCAGCGTAGCAGGGAACACTGAAGCTTTCTTT
CASSVAGNTEAFF
>TRBJ2-7|-|TRBV6-5|-
TGTGCCAGCATAGTGGGACACGGCTACGAGCAGTACTTC
CASIVGHGYEQYF
>TRBJ2-2|TRBD2|TRBV5-1|-
TGCGCCAGCAGCTTGGCTAGCGGGGTGAACACCGGGGAGCTGTTTTTT
CASSLASGVNTGELFF
>TRBJ2-1|-|TRBV1|-
TGCACCAGCAGCCAAGATCTCGGCGGGGGGCCTTTTGGTGAGCAGTTCTTC
CTSSQDLGGGPFGEQFF
>TRBJ1-3|-|TRBV2|-
TGTGCCAGCGACGGGGACAACTCTGGAAACACCATATATTTT
CASDGDNSGNTIYF
>TRBJ1-1|TRBD1|TRBV10-2|once
TGCGCCACCCGGGGGCAGGGGGAAACTGAAGCTTTCTTT
CATRGQGETEAFF
>TRBJ1-2|-|TRBV4-1|-
TGCGCCAGCAGCCCCTCCGGGGGACCGACACCCTATGGCTACACCTTC
CASSPSGGPTPYGYTF
>TRBJ2-1|-|TRBV10-3|-
TGTGCCATCAGGGGGGAAAGCTCCTACAATGAGCAGTTCTTC
CAIRGESSYNEQFF
>TRBJ2-3|-|TRBV6-2/TRBV6-3|-
TGTGCCAGCAGTTACATAGCTTTCAGTACAGATACGCAGTATTTT
CASSYIAFSTDTQYF